The rows below give T cell receptor beta chains drawn from one sample of a study of T cell responses to AZD1222 COVID-19 vaccine. Measured with immunoSEQ multiplex PCR; TCRdb has only the in-frame clones, and not every one. Counted here are about 59,000 clones, about 88% occurring once; the ten biggest clones make up under 6.5%. Source: peripheral blood, taken 28 days after the second AZD1222 dose. Receptors were obtained from an adult who received the AZD1222 COVID-19 vaccine. Each CDR3 is given with its conserved first and last residue.

j_call v_call cdr3_aa
TRBJ1-2 TRBV29-1 CSADDQKGGYTF
TRBJ2-7 TRBV19 CASSIASRGLYEQYF
TRBJ1-3 TRBV15 CATSREGFRTATGNTIYF
TRBJ1-1 TRBV27 CASRRGGLEAFF
TRBJ1-4 TRBV28 CASSKSSTNEKLFF
TRBJ2-7 TRBV7-9 CASTRGGSYEQYF
TRBJ2-1 TRBV6-2/TRBV6-3 CASSYSKLAGGGEQFF
TRBJ2-1 TRBV9 CASSGITSGALNEQFF
TRBJ1-1 TRBV28 CASSPAASWNTEAFF
TRBJ2-7 TRBV18 CASSPPVRGGYEQYF
TRBJ1-5 TRBV4-2 CASSQETSNQPQHF
TRBJ2-1 TRBV6-5 CASSKAPSGEQFF
TRBJ2-2 TRBV5-4 CASSDRRVNTGELFF
TRBJ2-3 TRBV9 CASSVEFQFHGDRTDTQYF
TRBJ1-1 TRBV5-5 CASSLAGPNTEAFF
TRBJ1-2 TRBV5-6 CASSLLSWMGEENYGYTF
TRBJ2-1 TRBV6-5 CASGSSGRAYNEQFF